This entry lists 15 T cell receptor beta chains sequenced from one sample in a study of blood T cell repertoires in COVID-19. Clones were read by immunoSEQ multiplex PCR, and TCRdb kept only the in-frame ones, dropping some. The sample records over 200,000 clones, over 75% being singletons. Sequenced sample: peripheral blood. The source is a human donor in a cohort sampled during active COVID-19.

V usage is TRBV28 and J usage is TRBJ1-2; 8 nucleotides align to TRBD1. The CDR3 totals 13 residues. The V gene's germline CDR1 is MDHEN and CDR2 SYDVKM. V was pared by 3 bases and J by 8 bases, with 5 bases of the junction left unmatched. The CDR3 reads CASSLGQAWGYTF. The CDR3 DNA sequence: TGTGCCAGCAGTTTGGGACAGGCCTGGGGCTACACCTTC.

The chain combines TRBV5-8 with TRBJ2-1; TRBD1 agrees at 10 bases. Per germline, CDR1 SGHTS and CDR2 YDEGEE. J lost 6 bases, V lost 6 bases, and 18 bases had no gene match. This CDR3 has 18 amino acids. CDR3 sequence: CASTSGTGESRLGNEQFF. The DNA of the CDR3 is TGTGCCAGCACCTCCGGGACAGGGGAATCTCGTCTGGGCAATGAGCAGTTCTTC. The full variable domain, rest sourced from reference TRBV5-8 and TRBJ2-1, is EAGVTQSPTHLIKTRGQQATLRCSPISGHTSVYWYQQALGLGLQFLLWYDEGEERNRGNFPPRFSGRQFPNYSSELNVNALELEDSALYLCASTSGTGESRLGNEQFFGPGTRLTVL.

The chain employs TRBV6-5 and TRBJ1-1; 7 bases fit TRBD1. The CDR3 covers 14 residues. The J segment lost 2 bases and the V segment lost 6 bases, leaving 6 bases of the junction unmatched. Germline V gene sequence: CDR1 MNHEY, CDR2 SVGAGI. This chain's CDR3 is CASSLGQFNTEAFF. The CDR3 DNA follows: TGTGCCAGCAGCCTGGGACAGTTCAACACTGAAGCTTTCTTT.

CDR3 residues: CASSIRDRTYEQYF. CDR3 DNA sequence: TGTGCCAGCAGCATCCGGGACAGGACCTACGAGCAGTACTTC. The genes are TRBV6-5 and TRBJ2-7, with 8 bases fitting TRBD1. Trimming cost V 6 bases and J 2 bases; bases outside gene matches: 6. Germline CDR1 is MNHEY and CDR2 is SVGAGI. The CDR3 length is 14 residues.

A single count supports this clone. The gene calls are TRBV5-1 and TRBJ2-1; 9 bases map to TRBD2. The V and J ends lost 2 bases and 7 bases, in that order; junction bases with no gene match: 7. Per the germline V gene, CDR1 is SGHRS and CDR2 is YFSETQ. The CDR3 contains 15 residues. In DNA form, the CDR3 reads TGCGCCAGCAGCTTTGGTAGCGGGAGAGGGAATGAGCAGTTCTTC. Its protein is CASSFGSGRGNEQFF.

This rearrangement joins TRBV7-2 to TRBJ2-7; TRBD1 agrees at 7 bases. Per the germline V gene, CDR1 is SGHTA and CDR2 is FQGNSA. This CDR3 has 15 amino acids. V trimming: 4 bases; J trimming: 0 bases; junction bases outside the gene matches: 6. CDR3 residues: CASSSTGTVSYEQYF. DNA for the CDR3: TGTGCCAGCAGCTCGACCGGGACAGTCTCCTACGAGCAGTACTTC.

This sequence joins TRBV19 and TRBJ1-3; D ambiguous. This CDR3 comprises 14 residues. Germline CDR1 reads LNHDA; CDR2 reads SQIVND (reference sequence). Trimming removed 2 bases from V and 2 bases from J, with 7 bases in between. The CDR3 DNA is TGTGCCAGTAGTATACGCGGGGCTGGAAACACCATATATTTT. It yields the protein CASSIRGAGNTIYF. Combining the CDR3 with reference TRBV19 and TRBJ1-3 gives the whole variable domain DGGITQSPKYLFRKEGQNVTLSCEQNLNHDAMYWYRQDPGQGLRLIYYSQIVNDFQKGDIAEGYSVSREKKESFPLTVTSAQKNPTAFYLCASSIRGAGNTIYFGEGSWLTVV.

This clone was picked up a small number of times. The chain uses TRBV18 and TRBJ2-7; 7 bases line up with TRBD1. Germline V gene sequence: CDR1 KGHSH, CDR2 LQKENI. V was clipped by 8 bases and J by 1 base; unmatched bases: 5. This CDR3 comprises 13 residues. The CDR3 DNA reads TGTGCCAGCCGACCGGGACAGTCCTACGAGCAGTACTTC. It is translated as CASRPGQSYEQYF.

V gene TRBV13 combines with J gene TRBJ2-7; 12 bases fit TRBD2. Germline V gene sequence: CDR1 PRHDT, CDR2 FYEKMQ (reference sequence). CDR3 length equals 15 residues. J was trimmed by 5 bases and V by 4 bases; bases with no gene match: 6. CDR3 in amino acids: CASSSLAGGRNEQYF. The CDR3 coding sequence is TGTGCCAGCAGCTCTCTAGCGGGAGGGCGGAACGAGCAGTACTTC.

The sample holds one count of this clone. The CDR3 protein is CASSATGQGGVTQYF. The CDR3, as DNA: TGTGCCAGCAGCGCAACGGGACAGGGTGGTGTGACCCAGTACTTC. The chain has TRBV9 and TRBJ2-5; 9 bases map to TRBD1. From germline, CDR1 is SGDLS and CDR2 YYNGEE. The CDR3 has 15 amino acids. The trim removed 3 bases at V and 7 bases at J, leaving 10 bases unmatched.

In its sample, this clone was seen a few times. CDR3 protein: CASSWEGEKLFF. The CDR3 nucleotides read TGCGCCAGCAGCTGGGAGGGGGAAAAACTGTTTTTT. The rearrangement joins TRBV5-1 to TRBJ1-4; possible D gene TRBD1, 5 bases. CDR1 SGHRS and CDR2 YFSETQ come from the germline V gene. The V and J ends lost 3 bases and 8 bases respectively, with 8 bases between them. The CDR3 has 12 amino acids.

The V call is TRBV7-2, the J call TRBJ2-7, with 10 bases lining up with TRBD2. The V gene end was trimmed by 7 bases and the J gene end by 5 bases; junction bases not matched to a gene: 8. The CDR3 is made up of 14 amino acids. The V gene's germline CDR1 is SGHTA and CDR2 FQGNSA. The CDR3: CASTHGLAGDEQYF. CDR3 in DNA: TGTGCCAGCACCCACGGGCTAGCGGGAGACGAGCAGTACTTC.

On this clone: The identical CDR3 is also encoded by other nucleotide sequences in the sample. The chain carries TRBV15 and TRBJ1-2, with 7 nucleotides matching TRBD1. Losses at the gene ends were 6 bases for V and 7 bases for J; bases not matched to a gene: 11. The CDR3 runs 14 residues. CDR1 and CDR2 from the germline V gene are LNHNV and YYDKDF (reference sequence). In DNA form, the CDR3 reads TGTGCCACCAGTACCCGACAGGGAAGATCTGGCTACACCTTC. Its protein product is CATSTRQGRSGYTF.

The rearrangement links TRBV20-1 to TRBJ1-2; D is unresolved. Germline values: CDR1 DFQATT, CDR2 SNEGSKA (reference sequence). Trimming took 5 bases from V and 3 from J, leaving 4 bases between them. The CDR3 consists of 10 residues. The CDR3 sequence is CSAPDYGYTF. As DNA, the CDR3 is TGCAGTGCTCCGGACTATGGCTACACCTTC.

The chain recombines TRBV5-5 with TRBJ2-7, with 7 bases lining up with TRBD1. The CDR3 is 14 residues long. V was clipped by 4 bases and J by 2 bases; unmatched bases: 6. Germline V CDR1 and CDR2: SGHKS, YYEKEE (reference sequence). CDR3: CASSVTTGTYEQYF. In DNA form, the CDR3 reads TGTGCCAGCAGCGTGACGACAGGGACCTACGAGCAGTACTTC.